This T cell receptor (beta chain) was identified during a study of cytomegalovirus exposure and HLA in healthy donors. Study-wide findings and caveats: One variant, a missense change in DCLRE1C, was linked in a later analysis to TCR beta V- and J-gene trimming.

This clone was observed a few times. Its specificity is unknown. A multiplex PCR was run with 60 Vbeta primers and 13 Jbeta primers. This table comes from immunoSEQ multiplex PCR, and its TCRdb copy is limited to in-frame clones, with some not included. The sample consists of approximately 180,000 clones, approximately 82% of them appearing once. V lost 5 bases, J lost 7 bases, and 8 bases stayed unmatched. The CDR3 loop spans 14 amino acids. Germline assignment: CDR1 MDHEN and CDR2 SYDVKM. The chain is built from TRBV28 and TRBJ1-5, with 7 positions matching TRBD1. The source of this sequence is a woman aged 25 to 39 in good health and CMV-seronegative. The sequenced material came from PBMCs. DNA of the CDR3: TGTGCCAGCAGTCGACAGGGTTCGGGACAGCCCCAGCATTTT. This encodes CASSRQGSGQPQHF.